These 14 T cell receptor beta chains share one sample of origin, sequenced in a study of blood T cell repertoires in COVID-19. Here immunoSEQ multiplex PCR was the method, and the copy in TCRdb shows in-frame clones only, minus some. The repertoire has some 240,000 clones, more than 65% of them found once; the top ten carry approximately 1.5%. The sequenced material came from peripheral blood. Receptors were obtained from a middle-aged woman who had recovered from COVID-19.

The chain recombines TRBV19 with TRBJ2-7; no firm D call. In germline, CDR1 is LNHDA, CDR2 SQIVND (reference sequence). This CDR3 is built from 16 residues. Trimming shortened V by 4 bases and J by 4 bases, and 20 bases separated the two germline ends. CDR3 DNA: TGTGCCAGTAGTACCCCTCACCGTGGCGGAACTTACGAGCAGTACTTC. This encodes CASSTPHRGGTYEQYF.

The chain joins TRBV2 to TRBJ1-5; D not certain. CDR3 size: 13 residues. Germline V gene data show CDR1 as SNHLY and CDR2 as FYNNEI. With 1 base removed from V and 11 bases from J, the gap between germline ends came to 12 bases. DNA of the CDR3: TGTGCCAGCAGTGAAGGGCTAGGACTGGCCCAGCATTTT. This codes for CASSEGLGLAQHF.

This rearrangement joins TRBV10-3 to TRBJ2-1; D perhaps matches TRBD1 (5 bases). V lost 11 bases to trimming and J lost 0 bases, with 14 bases between them. The CDR3 spans 14 residues. Germline values: CDR1 ENHRY, CDR2 SYGVKD. The CDR3 DNA is TGTGCCGTAGGGGTGGCTAGCTCCTACAATGAGCAGTTCTTC. Its protein is CAVGVASSYNEQFF.

V is TRBV19 and J is TRBJ1-5; TRBD1 matches at 7 bases. Germline V gives CDR1 LNHDA, CDR2 SQIVND (reference sequence). CDR3 length: 14 amino acids. CDR3 in DNA: TGTGCTTCGCGGCAGGGGGATCGCGGGCAGCCCCAGCATTTT. Translation gives CASRQGDRGQPQHF. The whole variable domain, remainder taken from reference TRBV19 and TRBJ1-5, is DGGITQSPKYLFRKEGQNVTLSCEQNLNHDAMYWYRQDPGQGLRLIYYSQIVNDFQKGDIAEGYSVSREKKESFPLTVTSAQKNPTAFYLCASRQGDRGQPQHFGDGTRLSIL.

The chain is built from TRBV30 and TRBJ1-2; D is unresolved. V was clipped by 0 bases and J by 6 bases, with 17 bases between them. Germline assignment: CDR1 GTSNPN and CDR2 SVGIG (reference sequence). This CDR3 region has 15 residues. CDR3 protein: CAWSVGYGWGDGYTF. The CDR3 coding sequence is TGTGCCTGGAGTGTGGGATACGGCTGGGGAGATGGCTACACCTTC.

This chain uses TRBV6-4 with TRBJ1-1; D gene unclear. This CDR3 is 13 amino acids long. Germline loops: CDR1 MRHNA, CDR2 SNTAGT. Trimming removed 7 bases from V and 0 bases from J, with 9 bases in between. The CDR3 sequence is CASKADLNTEAFF. CDR3 DNA sequence: TGTGCCAGCAAGGCAGACTTGAACACTGAAGCTTTCTTT.

The rearrangement joins TRBV2 to TRBJ2-7; 7 bases line up with TRBD2. The germline gives CDR1 SNHLY, CDR2 FYNNEI. The CDR3 runs 16 residues. Trimming removed 3 bases from V and 0 bases from J; junction bases left unmatched: 8. This chain's CDR3 is CASSDAGEINSYEQYF. In nucleotides, the CDR3 is TGTGCCAGCAGTGATGCGGGAGAAATTAACTCCTACGAGCAGTACTTC.

The rearrangement links TRBV19 to TRBJ1-1, with unresolved D. V lost 6 bases and J 8 bases, leaving 16 bases between the germline ends. CDR1 LNHDA and CDR2 SQIVND come from the germline V gene (reference sequence). This CDR3 is 13 amino acids long. The CDR3 coding sequence is TGTGCCAGTAGGAGGAATGAACACGGAGAAGCTTTCTTT. Protein product: CASRRNEHGEAFF.

The chain links TRBV11-2 to TRBJ1-3, with unresolved D. Germline CDR1 SGHAT, CDR2 FQNNGV. CDR3 length equals 13 residues. V lost 5 bases, J lost 0 bases, and 5 bases lay in between. For the CDR3, the DNA is TGTGCCAGCAGCCTTGTCTCTGGAAACACCATATATTTT. Translation: CASSLVSGNTIYF. The complete variable domain, with remaining parts taken from reference TRBV11-2 and TRBJ1-3, reads EAGVAQSPRYKIIEKRQSVAFWCNPISGHATLYWYQQILGQGPKLLIQFQNNGVVDDSQLPKDRFSAERLKGVDSTLKIQPAKLEDSAVYLCASSLVSGNTIYFGEGSWLTVV.

The J gene is TRBJ2-5, the V gene TRBV6-6; 7 positions match TRBD1. The CDR3 has 16 amino acids. The V gene's germline CDR1 is MNHNY and CDR2 SVGAGI (reference sequence). The trim removed 4 bases at V and 3 bases at J, leaving 11 bases unmatched. The CDR3 DNA reads as TGTGCCAGCAGTTCCTACCCGACAGGGCCGAAAGAGACCCAGTACTTC. Its translation is CASSSYPTGPKETQYF.

The CDR3 DNA follows: TGTGCCAGCAGCTTGGCCCCCGTAGTAAGCGACCACGAGCAGTACTTC. It translates to CASSLAPVVSDHEQYF. The rearrangement joins TRBV5-5 to TRBJ2-7; no clear D. Trimming shortened V by 0 bases and J by 5 bases, and 18 bases separated the two germline ends. This CDR3 region has 16 residues. Germline values: CDR1 SGHKS, CDR2 YYEKEE (reference sequence).

The genes are TRBV6-5 and TRBJ2-1, with TRBD1 matching over 7 bases. Trimming took 6 bases from V and 9 from J; bases not matched to a gene: 11. CDR3 length equals 14 residues. CDR1 and CDR2 (germline): MNHEY, SVGAGI. CDR3 in amino acids: CASRRQGDAGEQFF. DNA for the CDR3: TGTGCCAGCAGACGACAGGGAGATGCGGGTGAGCAGTTCTTC.

This chain connects TRBV2 to TRBJ1-1; D is ambiguous. Per germline, CDR1 SNHLY and CDR2 FYNNEI. The CDR3 contains 14 residues. The V end was cut by 6 bases, the J end by 2 bases, with 13 bases between. The CDR3 region has the DNA TGTGCCAGCAGCTTCGGTCCGATCAACACTGAAGCTTTCTTT. Its translation: CASSFGPINTEAFF.

A single count supports this clone. The CDR3 sequence is CASSEAGSLNTGELFF. In nucleotides, the CDR3 is TGTGCCAGCAGTGAAGCGGGCAGCTTGAACACCGGGGAGCTGTTTTTT. This chain joins TRBV2 and TRBJ2-2, with no clear D. Between the trimmed V and J ends, which lost 0 bases and 1 base, there was a span of 9 bases. From germline, CDR1 is SNHLY and CDR2 FYNNEI. The CDR3 has 16 residues. The complete variable domain, with remaining parts taken from reference TRBV2 and TRBJ2-2, reads EPEVTQTPSHQVTQMGQEVILRCVPISNHLYFYWYRQILGQKVEFLVSFYNNEISEKSEIFDDQFSVERPDGSNFTLKIRSTKLEDSAMYFCASSEAGSLNTGELFFGEGSRLTVL.